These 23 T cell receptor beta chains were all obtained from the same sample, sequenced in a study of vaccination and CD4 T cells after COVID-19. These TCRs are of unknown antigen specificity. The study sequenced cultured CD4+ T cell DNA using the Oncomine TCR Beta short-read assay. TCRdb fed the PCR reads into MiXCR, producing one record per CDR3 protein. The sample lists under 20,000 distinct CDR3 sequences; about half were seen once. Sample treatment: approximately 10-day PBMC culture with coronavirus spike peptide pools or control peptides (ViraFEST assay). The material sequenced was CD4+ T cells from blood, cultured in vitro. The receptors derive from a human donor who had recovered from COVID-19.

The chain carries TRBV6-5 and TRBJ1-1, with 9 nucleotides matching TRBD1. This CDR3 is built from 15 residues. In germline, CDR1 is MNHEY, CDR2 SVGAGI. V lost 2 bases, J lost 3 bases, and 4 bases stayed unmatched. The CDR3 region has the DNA TGTGCCAGCAGTTACCCGGGACAGGGACACACTGAAGCTTTCTTT. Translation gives CASSYPGQGHTEAFF.

The CDR3 nucleotides read TGTGCCAGCAGCTTGACAGGCGGGGGGGCCACAGATACGCAGTATTTT. As protein: CASSLTGGGATDTQYF. The chain couples TRBV7-6 to TRBJ2-3; 9 bases align to TRBD2. Germline-derived CDR1 and CDR2 are SGHVS and FNYEAQ. V was pared by 3 bases and J by 2 bases, with 6 bases of the junction left unmatched. This CDR3 has 16 amino acids.

In nucleotides, the CDR3 is TGCAGTGCAATTACTAGCGGGGTTGGATACGAGCAGTACTTC. This codes for CSAITSGVGYEQYF. The chain is built from TRBV20-1 and TRBJ2-7, with TRBD2 matching 10 bases. Germline CDR1 DFQATT, CDR2 SNEGSKA (reference sequence). V shed 6 bases and J 4 bases; nucleotides not matched to a gene: 9. The CDR3 extends over 14 amino acids.

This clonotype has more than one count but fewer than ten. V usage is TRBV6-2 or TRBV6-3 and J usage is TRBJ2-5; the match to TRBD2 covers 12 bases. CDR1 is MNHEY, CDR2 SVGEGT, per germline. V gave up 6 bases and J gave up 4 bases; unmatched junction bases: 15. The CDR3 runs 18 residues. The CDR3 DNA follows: TGTGCCAGCAGCCAAGGACTAGCGGGAACCACCTGGGGAGAGACCCAGTACTTC. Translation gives CASSQGLAGTTWGETQYF.

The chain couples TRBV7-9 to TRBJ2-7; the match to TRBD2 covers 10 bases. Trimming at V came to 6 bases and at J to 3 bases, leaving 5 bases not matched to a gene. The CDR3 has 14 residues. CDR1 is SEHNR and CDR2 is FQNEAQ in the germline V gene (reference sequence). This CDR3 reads CASSGLAEGYEQYF. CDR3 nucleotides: TGTGCCAGCAGTGGACTAGCGGAGGGCTACGAGCAGTACTTC.

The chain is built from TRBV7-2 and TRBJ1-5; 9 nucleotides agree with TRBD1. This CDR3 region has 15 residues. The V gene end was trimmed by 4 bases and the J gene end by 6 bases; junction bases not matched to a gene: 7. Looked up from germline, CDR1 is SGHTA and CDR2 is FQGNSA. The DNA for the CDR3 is TGTGCCAGCAGCTACAGACAGGGGGTTGCTCAGCCCCAGCATTTT. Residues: CASSYRQGVAQPQHF.

CDR3 coding DNA: TGCAGCGGGGAGGACGGATACGAGCAGTACTTC. Protein sequence: CSGEDGYEQYF. This chain links TRBV29-1 with TRBJ2-7; weak D call: TRBD2 (6 bases). With 7 bases removed from V and 4 bases from J, the gap between germline ends came to 11 bases. The germline V gene has CDR1 SQVTM and CDR2 ANQGSEA. The CDR3 totals 11 residues.

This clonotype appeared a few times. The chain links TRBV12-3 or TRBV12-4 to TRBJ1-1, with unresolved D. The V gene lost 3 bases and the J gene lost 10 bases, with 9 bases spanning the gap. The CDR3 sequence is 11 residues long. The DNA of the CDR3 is TGTGCCAGCAGTTTGCTCTCGGGAGCTTTCTTT. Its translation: CASSLLSGAFF.

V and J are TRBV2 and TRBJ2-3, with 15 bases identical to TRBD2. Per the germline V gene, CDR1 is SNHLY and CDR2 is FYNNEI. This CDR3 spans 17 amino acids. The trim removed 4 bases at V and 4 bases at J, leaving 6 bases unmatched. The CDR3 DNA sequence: TGTGCCAGCAGTGGGGGACTAGCGGGGGGTTGGGCAGATACGCAGTATTTT. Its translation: CASSGGLAGGWADTQYF. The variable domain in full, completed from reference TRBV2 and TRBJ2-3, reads EPEVTQTPSHQVTQMGQEVILRCVPISNHLYFYWYRQILGQKVEFLVSFYNNEISEKSEIFDDQFSVERPDGSNFTLKIRSTKLEDSAMYFCASSGGLAGGWADTQYFGPGTRLTVL.

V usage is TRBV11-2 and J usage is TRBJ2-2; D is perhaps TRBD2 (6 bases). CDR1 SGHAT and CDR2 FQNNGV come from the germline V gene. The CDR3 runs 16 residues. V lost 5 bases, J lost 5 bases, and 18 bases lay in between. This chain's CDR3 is CASSPGTFGSTGELFF. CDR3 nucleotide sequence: TGTGCCAGCAGCCCCGGGACTTTTGGCTCAACCGGGGAGCTGTTTTTT.

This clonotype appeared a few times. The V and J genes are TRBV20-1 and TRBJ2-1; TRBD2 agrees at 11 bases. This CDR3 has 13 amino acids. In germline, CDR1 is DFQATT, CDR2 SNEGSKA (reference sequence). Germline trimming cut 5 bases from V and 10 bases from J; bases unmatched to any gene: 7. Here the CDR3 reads CSAGIGTSGEQFF. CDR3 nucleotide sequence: TGCAGTGCTGGAATCGGGACTAGCGGAGAGCAGTTCTTC.

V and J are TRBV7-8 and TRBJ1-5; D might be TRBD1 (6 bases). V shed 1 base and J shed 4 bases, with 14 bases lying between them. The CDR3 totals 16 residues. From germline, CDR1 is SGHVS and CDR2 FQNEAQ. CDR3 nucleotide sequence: TGTGCCAGCAGCTTAGTTATCGGACAGCAAAATCAGCCCCAGCATTTT. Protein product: CASSLVIGQQNQPQHF.

CDR3 in DNA: TGCAGTGCTCCCCCAAGCCCGAGCTCCTACAATGAGCAGTTCTTC. Its translation: CSAPPSPSSYNEQFF. V gene TRBV20-1 combines with J gene TRBJ2-1; D is unclear. V dropped 5 bases and J dropped 0 bases, with 14 bases sitting between them. Germline V gene lookup returns CDR1 DFQATT and CDR2 SNEGSKA (reference sequence). The CDR3 totals 15 residues.

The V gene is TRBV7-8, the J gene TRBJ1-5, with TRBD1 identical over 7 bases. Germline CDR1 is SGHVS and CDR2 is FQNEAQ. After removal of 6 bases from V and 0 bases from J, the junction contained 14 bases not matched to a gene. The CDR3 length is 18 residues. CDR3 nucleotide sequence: TGTGCCAGCAGTTCCTGGCCCACAGGGGTTTCTAGCAATCAGCCCCAGCATTTT. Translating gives CASSSWPTGVSSNQPQHF.

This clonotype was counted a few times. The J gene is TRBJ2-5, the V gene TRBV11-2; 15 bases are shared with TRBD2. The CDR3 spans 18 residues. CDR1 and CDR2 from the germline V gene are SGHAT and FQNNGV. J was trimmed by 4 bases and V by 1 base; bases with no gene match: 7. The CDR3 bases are TGTGCCAGCAGCTTAGGCGGACTAGCGGGGGGGCCGGGAGAGACCCAGTACTTC. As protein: CASSLGGLAGGPGETQYF.

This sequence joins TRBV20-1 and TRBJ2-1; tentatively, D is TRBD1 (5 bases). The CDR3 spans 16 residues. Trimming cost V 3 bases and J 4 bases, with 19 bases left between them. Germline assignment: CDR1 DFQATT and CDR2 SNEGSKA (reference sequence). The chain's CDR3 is CSASYQGGVGYNEQFF. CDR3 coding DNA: TGCAGTGCTAGTTATCAGGGCGGAGTCGGGTACAATGAGCAGTTCTTC.

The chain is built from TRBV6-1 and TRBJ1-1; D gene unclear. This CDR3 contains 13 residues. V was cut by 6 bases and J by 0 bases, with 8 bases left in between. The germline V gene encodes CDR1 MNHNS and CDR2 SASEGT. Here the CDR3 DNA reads TGTGCCAGCAGCATGAACATGAACACTGAAGCTTTCTTT. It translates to CASSMNMNTEAFF.

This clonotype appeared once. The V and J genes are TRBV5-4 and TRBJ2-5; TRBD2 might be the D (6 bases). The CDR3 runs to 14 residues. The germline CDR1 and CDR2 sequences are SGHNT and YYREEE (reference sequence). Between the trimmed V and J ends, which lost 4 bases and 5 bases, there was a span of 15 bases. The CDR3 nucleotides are TGTGCCAGCAGCCCCCGGGAGCAACGCGAGACCCAGTACTTC. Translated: CASSPREQRETQYF.

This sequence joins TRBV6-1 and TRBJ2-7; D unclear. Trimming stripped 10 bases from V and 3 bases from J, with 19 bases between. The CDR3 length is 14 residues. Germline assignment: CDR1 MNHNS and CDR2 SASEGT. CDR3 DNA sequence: TGTGCCATCAATAACAGAGCGTTGATCTACGAGCAGTACTTC. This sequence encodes CAINNRALIYEQYF.

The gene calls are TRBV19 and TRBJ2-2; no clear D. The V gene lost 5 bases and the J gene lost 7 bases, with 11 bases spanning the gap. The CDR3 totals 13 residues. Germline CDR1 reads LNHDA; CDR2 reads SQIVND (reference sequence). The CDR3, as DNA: TGTGCCAGTAGTGGGAAGGTCGGCGGGGAGCTGTTTTTT. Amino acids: CASSGKVGGELFF.

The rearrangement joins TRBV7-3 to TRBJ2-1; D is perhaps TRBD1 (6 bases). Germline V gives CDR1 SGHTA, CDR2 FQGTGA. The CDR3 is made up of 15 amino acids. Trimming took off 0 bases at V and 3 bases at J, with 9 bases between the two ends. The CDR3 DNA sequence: TGTGCCAGCAGCTTAACACAGGACAGCTACAATGAGCAGTTCTTC. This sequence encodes CASSLTQDSYNEQFF.

The CDR3 DNA reads as TGCAGTGCTAGAGATTGGGAGACCCAGTACTTC. Amino acids: CSARDWETQYF. The chain has TRBV20-1 and TRBJ2-5, with D hard to call. V dropped 0 bases and J dropped 5 bases, with 4 bases sitting between them. The CDR3 has 11 residues. CDR1 and CDR2 (germline): DFQATT, SNEGSKA (reference sequence).

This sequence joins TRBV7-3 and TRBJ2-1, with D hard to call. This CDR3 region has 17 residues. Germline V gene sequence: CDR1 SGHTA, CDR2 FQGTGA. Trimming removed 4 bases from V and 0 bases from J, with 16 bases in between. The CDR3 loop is CASSYYARWSSYNEQFF. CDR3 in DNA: TGTGCCAGCAGCTATTACGCGCGGTGGAGCTCCTACAATGAGCAGTTCTTC.